This passage covers 11 T cell receptor beta chains from one sample sequenced in a study of shared clonotypes between healthy human individuals. Generated by immunoSEQ multiplex PCR, the TCRdb table keeps only in-frame clones and is missing some. Of about a million clones detected, roughly 80% appear once; the ten largest clones hold 1.4%. The sequenced material came from memory CD4+ T cells sorted from blood. Noted subset: CD45RA-negative fraction. These receptor sequences come from a man younger than 35 in good health.

CDR3 bases: TGTGCCATCAGTGTCCCGAGGGGTGGACTGTTCTTC. It translates to CAISVPRGGLFF. The J gene is TRBJ2-1, the V gene TRBV10-3, with D possibly being TRBD1 or TRBD2 (5 bases each). Germline V CDR1 and CDR2: ENHRY, SYGVKD. Trimming took off 4 bases at V and 15 bases at J, with 16 bases between the two ends. The CDR3 has 12 amino acids.

This chain's CDR3 is CSVEDRRGSWGEQYF. The CDR3 region has the DNA TGCAGCGTTGAAGACCGGAGAGGATCCTGGGGCGAGCAGTACTTC. The V and J genes are TRBV29-1 and TRBJ2-7, with unresolved D. The CDR3 is 15 amino acids. Germline CDR1 is SQVTM and CDR2 is ANQGSEA. V was trimmed by 0 bases and J by 6 bases, leaving 18 bases between them.

As for this clone: A much larger clone differs by one base, so this may be a read error. The sample contains more than one DNA sequence encoding this CDR3. The chain links TRBV5-4 to TRBJ2-5; 7 positions agree with TRBD1. Germline assignment: CDR1 SGHNT and CDR2 YYREEE (reference sequence). The J segment lost 1 base and the V segment lost 4 bases, leaving 4 bases of the junction unmatched. The CDR3 loop spans 14 amino acids. The CDR3 DNA reads TGTGCCAGCAGCCCGGGGACAGCCCAAGAGACCCAGTACTTC. Amino acids: CASSPGTAQETQYF. The complete variable domain, with remaining parts taken from reference TRBV5-4 and TRBJ2-5, reads ETGVTQSPTHLIKTRGQQVTLRCSSQSGHNTVSWYQQALGQGPQFIFQYYREEENGRGNFPPRFSGLQFPNYSSELNVNALELDDSALYLCASSPGTAQETQYFGPGTRLLVL.

This rearrangement joins TRBV19 to TRBJ2-1; D might be TRBD1 or TRBD2, each matching 5 bases. Germline V gene sequence: CDR1 LNHDA, CDR2 SQIVND (reference sequence). The CDR3 length is 13 residues. V was clipped by 5 bases and J by 6 bases, with 11 bases between them. CDR3 bases: TGTGCCAGTAGTCGGGACGGGGTCAATGAGCAGTTCTTC. It translates to CASSRDGVNEQFF.

The chain is built from TRBV19 and TRBJ1-2; D is unclear. CDR1 LNHDA and CDR2 SQIVND come from the germline V gene (reference sequence). V lost 8 bases and J 3 bases, leaving 13 bases between the germline ends. The CDR3 spans 13 residues. CDR3 in amino acids: CASHLSNYYGYTF. CDR3 nucleotide sequence: TGTGCCAGTCACCTCAGTAATTACTATGGCTACACCTTC.

The V gene is TRBV11-3, the J gene TRBJ2-1; TRBD2 matches 8 bases. Germline CDR1 SGHNT, CDR2 YENEEA. CDR3 length equals 16 residues. V gave up 5 bases and J gave up 4 bases; unmatched junction bases: 10. The CDR3 spells CASSPGGATAYNEQFF. DNA for the CDR3: TGTGCCAGCAGCCCCGGGGGGGCCACGGCATACAATGAGCAGTTCTTC.

The chain has TRBV9 and TRBJ2-7, with 9 bases fitting TRBD1. Germline lookup yields CDR1 SGDLS and CDR2 YYNGEE. V dropped 4 bases and J dropped 1; count of bases not matched to a gene: 15. The CDR3 has 18 residues. The CDR3 DNA follows: TGTGCCAGCAGCCCTGGGGGGACAGGGACGTCTAGATCCTACGAGCAGTACTTC. Its protein is CASSPGGTGTSRSYEQYF.

The V call is TRBV23-1, the J call TRBJ1-5; no firm D call. TRBV23-1 is an ORF, with its function uncertain. Trimming took 0 bases from V and 4 from J, leaving 19 bases between them. The CDR3 covers 18 residues. The CDR3 spells CASSQSSFTRRINQPQHF. The CDR3 DNA is TGCGCCAGCAGTCAATCTTCATTTACACGGAGGATAAATCAGCCCCAGCATTTT.

This clone was seen many times. This rearrangement joins TRBV7-9 to TRBJ2-2, with D unclear. CDR1 SEHNR and CDR2 FQNEAQ come from the germline V gene (reference sequence). V gave up 5 bases and J gave up 0 bases, with 7 bases separating them. The CDR3 contains 14 residues. CDR3 region: CASSTYSNTGELFF. For the CDR3, the DNA is TGTGCCAGCAGCACCTACTCGAACACCGGGGAGCTGTTTTTT. Complete variable domain (other parts from reference TRBV7-9 and TRBJ2-2): DTGVSQNPRHKITKRGQNVTFRCDPISEHNRLYWYRQTLGQGPEFLTYFQNEAQLEKSRLLSDRFSAERPKGSFSTLEIQRTEQGDSAMYLCASSTYSNTGELFFGEGSRLTVL.

The V and J genes are TRBV6-1 and TRBJ1-6; no definite D call. V was clipped by 4 bases and J by 5 bases, with 9 bases between them. CDR1 is MNHNS, CDR2 SASEGT, per germline. This CDR3 contains 14 residues. CDR3 nucleotide sequence: TGTGCCAGCAGTGCGGGGAGGGATAATTCACCCCTCCACTTT. It encodes CASSAGRDNSPLHF.

The chain employs TRBV18 and TRBJ2-7; D is unresolved. Trimming shortened V by 0 bases and J by 2 bases, and 8 bases separated the two germline ends. Germline V gene sequence: CDR1 KGHSH, CDR2 LQKENI. CDR3 length: 14 residues. The CDR3 is CASSPPQTAYEQYF. CDR3 in DNA: TGTGCCAGCTCACCACCCCAAACAGCCTACGAGCAGTACTTC.